This T cell receptor beta chain was documented in a study of T cell responses to AZD1222 COVID-19 vaccine (dated by TCRdb to about 2021). Regarding the complete study: A total of 233 trial participants underwent TCR sequencing, of whom some 210 received two doses of AZD1222 and 26 received two doses of the MenACWY control vaccine. Trial participants were enrolled by age into subgroups of 18-55, 56-69 and 70-plus years, and around 150, 29 and 61 TCR-sequenced participants, respectively, were included in these subgroups. Results the study describes overall, beyond this receptor: Because no samples from the day 14 peak response were available, repertoires could be characterized only after the peak T cell response. Most participants were white British and females outnumbered males, and the authors suggested that clonal diversity may have been underestimated. In the small 56-69-year group, the increase in depth fell short of significance, most likely because of low power. Reportedly, almost half of the unique spike-specific TCRs recognized epitopes lying outside the regions that are mutated in the B.1.351 and B.1.1.7 variants. Conclusions about previously exposed vaccinees are limited because only five to seven AZD1222 recipients were SARS-CoV-2 seropositive at baseline. A significant rise in spike-specific TCR breadth and depth was observed after two AZD1222 doses relative to day 0 and relative to MenACWY recipients. CD4 TCRs associated with the vaccine covered the entire spike protein, and the dominant responses were in regions 160-218 and 743-854.

About this clone itself: Its antigen has not been determined. No much larger clone is present one base from it, and per-base qualities are unavailable.

The CDR3 regions of human TCRbeta chains were analyzed by immunosequencing. In the source study's methods: TCRs in the repertoires were compared against a reference library of SARS-CoV-2-specific TCRs that had been generated with the MIRA antigen-specificity platform. Breadth was defined as the fraction of unique TCRs that were SARS-CoV-2-associated, and depth was defined as the fraction of total T cells that were SARS-CoV-2-associated. Using the MIRA data, each spike-specific TCR was assigned both to the spike region to which the TCR was reactive and to a CD4 or CD8 class. Log10-transformed breadth and depth values were compared by one-way ANOVA with Sidak's multiple comparisons tests. The table comes from immuneACCESS by way of TCRdb, which keeps in-frame sequences with V and J called. Part of the clones is missing from these tables; in studies checked, under half for an unresolved V gene and the rest for unknown reasons. V and J calls and clone size are copied from that table; D and trimming were computed from the DNA. The sample includes about 150,000 clones, with roughly nine tenths observed a single time. The ten largest clonotypes hold roughly 3.8% of the sample.

V and J are trimmed by 3 bases and 1 base, and the gene matches miss 6 bases of the junction. From its cysteine to its phenylalanine, the CDR3 spans 15 amino acids. The kept DNA is CDR3 alone, 45 bases in frame from the first base. CDR1 and CDR2 (KGHSH, LQKENI) derive from the germline V gene. According to the study, the label for this sample's time point signals: about 28 days (+/-7) after the second vaccine dose. Because spike-specific TCR depth and breadth did not differ between the two schedules, AZD1222 recipients who got a second dose at roughly 4 weeks were pooled with those who got a second dose at roughly 12 weeks. Vaccinee samples were obtained from the UK trials COV001 and COV002, which included a single-blind randomized controlled phase 2/3 trial of AZD1222 (ChAdOx1 nCoV-19) in healthy adults. For TCRbeta chain sequencing, PBMC samples from trial participants were taken at day 0 and at day 28 after the second dose.

The rearrangement combines TRBV18 with TRBJ2-7, with TRBD1 matching 7 junction bases. Material: peripheral blood, obtained 28 days after the second AZD1222 dose. The receptor was derived from an adult who received the AZD1222 COVID-19 vaccine. CDR3 reads: CASSPRDRISYEQYF. The nucleotide sequence is given as TGTGCCAGCTCACCCCGGGACAGAATTTCCTACGAGCAGTACTTC.